Sequencing of this T cell receptor (beta chain) was carried out in a study of T-cell memory formation after mild COVID-19. Only a few counts were recorded for this clonotype. TCRdb re-called the 5' RACE reads through MiXCR, storing one row per CDR3 protein. The table shows approximately 250,000 distinct CDR3 sequences, with 15% occurring only once. Trimming removed 6 bases at V and 6 bases at J, with 11 bases between. Per the germline V gene, CDR1 is LGHDT and CDR2 is YNNKEL (reference sequence). CDR3 size: 13 residues. The material sequenced was PBMCs or a T cell subset sorted from them (not recorded which). The chain employs TRBV3-1 and TRBJ2-2, with a possible D match to TRBD2 (6 bases). The sequence was collected from an adult woman who had mild COVID-19 (a few samples of this study predate the infection). Cell type and time point are not known. CDR3 region: CASRIGTPGELFF. In nucleotides, the CDR3 is TGTGCCAGCAGAATCGGGACTCCCGGGGAGCTGTTTTTT.